The 7 T cell receptor beta chains below were found in one sample sequenced in a study of cytotoxic CD8 clonotypes in ibrutinib-treated CLL. TCRdb keeps only in-frame clones here, not all; method: immunoSEQ multiplex PCR. The data show 200,000 to 250,000 clones, with about four fifths seen just once and about an eighth held by the top ten. The source was PBMCs, collected after 12 months of ibrutinib treatment. The receptors here all came from a human donor with chronic lymphocytic leukemia.

The CDR3 sequence: CASSLMTSTSSYYEQYF. The DNA for the CDR3 is TGTGCCAGCAGCTTAATGACGTCGACTAGCAGCTACTACGAGCAGTACTTC. This chain connects TRBV7-8 to TRBJ2-7, with 7 bases fitting TRBD2. With V trimmed by 2 bases and J by 3 bases, 13 bases remained unmatched. Germline V CDR1 and CDR2: SGHVS, FQNEAQ. This CDR3 has 17 amino acids.

This chain uses TRBV6-6 with TRBJ2-7, with 11 bases identical to TRBD2. Germline assignment: CDR1 MNHNY and CDR2 SVGAGI (reference sequence). J lost 7 bases, V lost 6 bases, and 8 bases had no gene match. CDR3 length: 14 amino acids. For the CDR3, the DNA is TGTGCCAGCAGCCCAGGGACTAGCGGACGGGAGCAGTACTTC. Translating gives CASSPGTSGREQYF.

This clone was counted only a few times. The chain joins TRBV27 to TRBJ2-1; 11 nucleotides match TRBD1. J lost 6 bases, V lost 5 bases, and 12 bases had no gene match. Germline V CDR1 and CDR2: MNHEY, SMNVEV (reference sequence). This CDR3 has 17 residues. The CDR3 nucleotides read TGTGCCAGCAGTCCAAATTCTAGGACAGGGGGCCGCAATGAGCAGTTCTTC. Its protein product is CASSPNSRTGGRNEQFF.

The chain links TRBV5-1 to TRBJ2-7, with a tentative D call TRBD2 (5 bases). The CDR3 length is 14 residues. Trimming took off 0 bases at V and 7 bases at J, with 14 bases between the two ends. CDR1 is SGHRS and CDR2 is YFSETQ in the germline V gene. CDR3 residues: CASSLEVAGEEQYF. The CDR3 DNA reads as TGCGCCAGCAGCTTGGAGGTGGCCGGGGAAGAGCAGTACTTC.

This chain joins TRBV5-4 and TRBJ1-1, with D hard to call. This CDR3 has 13 amino acids. Looked up from germline, CDR1 is SGHNT and CDR2 is YYREEE (reference sequence). With 2 bases removed from V and 6 bases from J, the gap between germline ends came to 11 bases. CDR3 DNA sequence: TGTGCCAGCAGCTTTGGGGTGGGCCCTGAAGCTTTCTTT. This sequence encodes CASSFGVGPEAFF.

Only one count was recorded for this clone. V usage is TRBV19 and J usage is TRBJ2-6; weak D call: TRBD1 (5 bases). V lost 1 base and J lost 1, with 5 bases in between. Germline V CDR1 and CDR2: LNHDA, SQIVND (reference sequence). This CDR3 comprises 15 residues. The CDR3 protein is CASSIAGSGANVLTF. Here the CDR3 DNA reads TGTGCCAGTAGTATAGCAGGGTCTGGGGCCAACGTCCTGACTTTC.

The chain has TRBV7-2 and TRBJ1-4, with TRBD1 identical over 8 bases. With 5 bases clipped from V and 8 bases from J, the junction kept 7 bases outside the gene matches. Germline V CDR1 and CDR2: SGHTA, FQGNSA. This CDR3 comprises 14 residues. The CDR3 spells CASSVQGGGEKLFF. CDR3 bases: TGTGCCAGCAGCGTACAGGGGGGAGGAGAAAAACTGTTTTTT.